This TCR beta chain was retrieved from a study of cytomegalovirus exposure and HLA in healthy donors. Study conclusions and caveats: According to a later analysis, donors in an Asian-associated ancestry cluster reportedly had fewer N-insertions than the approximately 670-donor mean. Judged likely to be a sequencing artifact was a cluster of highly shared sequence variants.

PCR involved 60 Vbeta and 13 Jbeta primers. TCRdb's table, derived via immunoSEQ multiplex PCR, lists solely in-frame clones and lacks some. The sample consists of about 150,000 clones, 80% to 85% of them appearing once. About this clone itself: The antigen is not known.

The sample was PBMCs. This receptor was taken from a boy between 2 and 15 years old in good health and CMV-seronegative.

The DNA of the CDR3 is TGCGCCAGCAGCTCTGGGACAGCCGGAGAGACCCAGTACTTC. Amino acid sequence: CASSSGTAGETQYF. This rearrangement joins TRBV5-1 to TRBJ2-5; 7 bases fit TRBD1. The CDR3 consists of 14 residues. The V and J ends lost 3 bases and 4 bases, in that order; junction bases with no gene match: 6. Germline-derived CDR1 and CDR2 are SGHRS and YFSETQ.